This TCR beta chain was retrieved from a study of OX40 agonist ivuxolimab in advanced cancers. Study background: Every patient in dose escalation had hepatocellular carcinoma, melanoma, renal cell or head and neck cancer.

The repertoire was sequenced with immunoSEQ multiplex PCR; TCRdb's copy has only in-frame clones and lacks some. The table includes tens of thousands of clones, around four fifths detected once. Points from the study as a whole: Fewer expanded clones were found on average in CD4+ than in CD8+ T cells.

The length of the CDR3 is 16 residues. Trimming at V came to 6 bases and at J to 5 bases, leaving 11 bases not matched to a gene. CDR1 SGHVT and CDR2 SQSDAQ come from the germline V gene. With respect to this clone: Its antigen is unidentified.

The J gene is TRBJ1-5, the V gene TRBV7-4, with 9 bases matching TRBD1. The TCR originated in an adult with an advanced solid tumor such as melanoma, head and neck, liver or kidney cancer. The sequencing used CD4+ or CD8+ T cells sorted from blood, collected in a trial of the OX40 agonist ivuxolimab. The CDR3 DNA reads TGTGCCAGCAGTCTCAATTGGACAGGGGTCCATCAGCCCCAGCATTTT. Translating it yields CASSLNWTGVHQPQHF. The full variable domain, its missing parts supplied by reference TRBV7-4 and TRBJ1-5, is GAGVSQSPRYKVAKRGRDVALRCDSISGHVTLYWYRQTLGQGSEVLTYSQSDAQRDKSGRPSGRFSAERPERSVSTLKIQRTEQGDSAVYLCASSLNWTGVHQPQHFGDGTRLSIL.